What follows is one TCR beta chain and its context. Authors' data handling: Reference gene primer amplification in the assay estimated nucleated cell counts. TCRdb's copy holds only in-frame clones and misses some; the assay was immunoSEQ multiplex PCR. The V and J calls and clone size come from that table; D and trimming were worked out from the DNA. The sample lists about 39,000 clones; more than 75% were seen once. In germline, CDR1 is SGHRS, CDR2 YFSETQ. The CDR3 loop spans 15 amino acids. Trimming at V came to 3 bases and at J to 3 bases, leaving 5 bases not matched to a gene. These data come from a study of blood T cell repertoires in COVID-19. At the level of the study: Samples representing acute and convalescent COVID-19 were sourced from the United States, Italy and Spain. Nucleic acid was either cDNA or gDNA, and it came from T cells, B-cell-depleted T cells, or PBMCs.

The specimen sequenced was peripheral blood. This chain joins TRBV5-1 and TRBJ1-4; 7 positions match TRBD1. This TCR was sampled from a man aged 45 to 65 with active or convalescent COVID-19. CDR3 loop: CASSYQGQPNEKLFF. CDR3 DNA sequence: TGCGCCAGCAGCTACCAGGGACAGCCTAATGAAAAACTGTTTTTT.